This T cell receptor beta chain was retrieved from a study of blood T cell repertoires in COVID-19. Cohort 3 donors were reported recovered after two negative PCRs, clearance, or symptom resolution. In the source study's methods: The assay estimated nucleated cells by amplifying reference gene primers. The data were produced by immunoSEQ multiplex PCR, yet TCRdb's version contains in-frame clones alone and is incomplete. From that table come the V and J calls and clone size; the DNA was used to work out D and trimming. The sample carries 300,000 to 350,000 clones, approximately 88% recorded once. The germline gives CDR1 MDHEN, CDR2 SYDVKM. V shed 5 bases, J shed 5 bases, and the junction held 18 bases outside the gene matches. The CDR3 runs 18 residues.

This clonotype was obtained from a man aged 25 to 40 who had recovered from COVID-19. V is TRBV28 and J is TRBJ1-5; 7 bases fit TRBD1. What was sequenced was PBMCs or T cells enriched from blood (not recorded which). The chain's CDR3 is CASSPSIRPTGVHQPQHF. CDR3 coding DNA: TGTGCCAGCAGTCCCTCAATTAGGCCCACAGGGGTCCATCAGCCCCAGCATTTT.